Listed here is a single T cell receptor (beta chain). These data belong to a study of blood T cell repertoires in COVID-19. Study as a whole: Specimens from acute and convalescent COVID-19 originated in the United States, Italy and Spain. T cells, B-cell-depleted T cells, or PBMCs provided the cDNA or gDNA that served as material.

Repertoires were generated with immunoSEQ multiplex PCR, while TCRdb's copy carries only in-frame clones and drops some. The sample has around 59,000 clones, about 70% seen once. The TCR was taken from a woman between 50 and 59 years old with active or convalescent COVID-19. The sequencing input was peripheral blood.

The DNA for the CDR3 is TGTGCCAGCTCACCTTATGAGGCAGATACGCAGTATTTT. It is translated as CASSPYEADTQYF. V gene TRBV18 combines with J gene TRBJ2-3; D is unresolved. Per germline, CDR1 KGHSH and CDR2 LQKENI. CDR3 length: 13 residues. V lost 3 bases to trimming and J lost 4 bases, with 8 bases between them.